A selection of T cell receptor beta chains follows, all from one sample in a study of response to subunit inactivated influenza vaccine. TCRdb recomputed calls from the RT-PCR reads with MiXCR, one row per CDR3 protein. This table holds hundreds of thousands of distinct CDR3 sequences, approximately 12% found once. The specimen comprised PBMCs from blood, sampled on the day of vaccination. The source is a man aged 45-65 years who received an inactivated influenza vaccine. The CDR3 runs from the conserved cysteine through the conserved F or W. Each record gives: J gene, V gene, clone size, D gene, CDR3 DNA, CDR3 protein. D genes are given only for firm matches. A row's size may be missing; if present it is once, few, many or a size class.

>TRBJ2-2|TRBV10-3|.|TRBD2
TGTGCCATCAGAAACATTAGCGGGGGGCTGAACACCGGGGAGCTGTTTTTT
CAIRNISGGLNTGELFF
>TRBJ2-1|TRBV28|.|TRBD2
TGTGCCAGCAGCTCCAGCGGGAGTTGGGATGAGCAGTTCTTC
CASSSSGSWDEQFF
>TRBJ2-3|TRBV5-1|many|.
TGTGCCAGCAGCTTAGCTCCCTCCACAGATACGCAGTATTTT
CASSLAPSTDTQYF
>TRBJ2-1|TRBV11-1|.|.
TGTGCCAGCAGCTTGCAGCGGAACTCCTACAATGAGCAGTTCTTC
CASSLQRNSYNEQFF
>TRBJ2-7|TRBV12-3/TRBV12-4|few|.
TGTGCCAGCAGTGCAACCTTGATCCCACCCTACGAGCAGTACTTC
CASSATLIPPYEQYF
>TRBJ1-5|TRBV3-1|many|.
TGTGCCAGCAGCAGGGAGCAGGATCAGCCCCAGCATTTT
CASSREQDQPQHF
>TRBJ1-4|TRBV7-8|.|TRBD1
TGTGCCAGCAGCCGGACAGGGGGAAGTGAAAAACTGTTTTTT
CASSRTGGSEKLFF
>TRBJ2-7|TRBV5-5|.|.
TGTGCCAGCAGCTTGGCCTCTACGGCTTACTCCTACGAGCAGTACTTC
CASSLASTAYSYEQYF
>TRBJ1-5|TRBV28|.|.
TGTGCCAGCAGCCCCCCCTATAGCAATCAGCCCCAGCATTTT
CASSPPYSNQPQHF
>TRBJ2-1|TRBV5-1|few|.
TGCGCCAGCAGCACACGAGGGACGGGCTCCTACAATGAGCAGTTCTTC
CASSTRGTGSYNEQFF